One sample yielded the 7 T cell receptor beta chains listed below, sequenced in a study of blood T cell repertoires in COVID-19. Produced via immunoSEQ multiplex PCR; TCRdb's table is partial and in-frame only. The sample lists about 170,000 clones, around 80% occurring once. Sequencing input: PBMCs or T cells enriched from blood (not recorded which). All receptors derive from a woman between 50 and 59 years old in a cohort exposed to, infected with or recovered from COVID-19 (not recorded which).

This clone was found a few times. This CDR3 is CASTPADSTNSPLHF. CDR3 in DNA: TGTGCCAGCACGCCAGCAGACAGCACTAATTCACCCCTCCACTTT. The chain employs TRBV28 and TRBJ1-6; the D gene is possibly TRBD1 (5 bases). V gave up 7 bases and J gave up 6 bases, with 16 bases separating them. The CDR3 spans 15 residues. The germline V gene encodes CDR1 MDHEN and CDR2 SYDVKM.

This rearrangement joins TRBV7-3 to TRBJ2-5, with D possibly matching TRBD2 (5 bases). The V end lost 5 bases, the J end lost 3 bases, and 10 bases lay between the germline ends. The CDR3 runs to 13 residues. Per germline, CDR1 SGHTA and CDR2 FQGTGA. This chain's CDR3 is CASSVSGKETQYF. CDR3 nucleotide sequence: TGTGCCAGCAGCGTATCGGGGAAAGAGACCCAGTACTTC.

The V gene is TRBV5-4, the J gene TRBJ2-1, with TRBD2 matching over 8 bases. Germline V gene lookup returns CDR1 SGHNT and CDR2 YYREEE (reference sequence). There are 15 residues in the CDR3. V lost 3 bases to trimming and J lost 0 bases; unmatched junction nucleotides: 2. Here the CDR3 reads CASSSGLGSYNEQFF. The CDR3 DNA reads TGTGCCAGCAGCTCGGGACTAGGCTCCTACAATGAGCAGTTCTTC.

Here the CDR3 reads CASSWWDKKGQGPVQYF. CDR3 DNA sequence: TGTGCCAGCAGTTGGTGGGACAAAAAGGGACAGGGCCCCGTGCAGTACTTC. The chain links TRBV28 to TRBJ2-7, with 9 bases lining up with TRBD1. The junction had 19 bases not matched to a gene; V was cut back by 4 bases and J by 9 bases. The germline V gene has CDR1 MDHEN and CDR2 SYDVKM. This CDR3 has 17 residues.

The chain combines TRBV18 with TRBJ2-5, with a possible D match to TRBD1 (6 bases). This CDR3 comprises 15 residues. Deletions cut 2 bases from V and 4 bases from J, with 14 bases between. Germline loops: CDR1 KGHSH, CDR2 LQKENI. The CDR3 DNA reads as TGTGCCAGCTCACCAACGACAGGCCGGGGAGAGACCCAGTACTTC. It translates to CASSPTTGRGETQYF. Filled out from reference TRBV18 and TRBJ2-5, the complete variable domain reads NAGVMQNPRHLVRRRGQEARLRCSPMKGHSHVYWYRQLPEEGLKFMVYLQKENIIDESGMPKERFSAEFPKEGPSILRIQQVVRGDSAAYFCASSPTTGRGETQYFGPGTRLLVL.

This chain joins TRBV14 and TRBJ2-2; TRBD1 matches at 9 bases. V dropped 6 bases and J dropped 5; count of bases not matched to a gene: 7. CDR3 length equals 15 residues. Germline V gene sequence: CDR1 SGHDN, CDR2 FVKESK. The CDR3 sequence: CASRPGTGRTGELFF. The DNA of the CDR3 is TGTGCCAGCAGGCCCGGGACAGGGCGAACCGGGGAGCTGTTTTTT.

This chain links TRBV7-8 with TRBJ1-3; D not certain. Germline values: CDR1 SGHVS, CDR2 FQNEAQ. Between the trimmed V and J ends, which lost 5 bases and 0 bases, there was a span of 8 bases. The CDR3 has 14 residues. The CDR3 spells CASSEQNSGNTIYF. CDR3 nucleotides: TGTGCCAGCAGCGAACAGAACTCTGGAAACACCATATATTTT.